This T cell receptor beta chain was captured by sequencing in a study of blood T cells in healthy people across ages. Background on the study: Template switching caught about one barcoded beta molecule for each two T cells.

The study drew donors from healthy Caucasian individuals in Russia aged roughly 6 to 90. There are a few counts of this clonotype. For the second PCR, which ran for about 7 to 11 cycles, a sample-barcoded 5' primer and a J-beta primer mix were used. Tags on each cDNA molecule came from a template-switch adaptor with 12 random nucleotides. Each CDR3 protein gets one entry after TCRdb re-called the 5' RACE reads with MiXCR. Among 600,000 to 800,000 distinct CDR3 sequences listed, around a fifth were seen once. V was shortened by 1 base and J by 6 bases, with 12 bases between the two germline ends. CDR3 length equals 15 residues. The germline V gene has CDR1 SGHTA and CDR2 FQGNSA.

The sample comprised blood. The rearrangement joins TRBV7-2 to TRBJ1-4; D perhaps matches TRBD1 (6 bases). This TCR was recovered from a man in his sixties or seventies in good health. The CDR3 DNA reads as TGTGCCAGCAGCTTAGTTGACAGGCCGGATGAAAAACTGTTTTTT. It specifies CASSLVDRPDEKLFF.